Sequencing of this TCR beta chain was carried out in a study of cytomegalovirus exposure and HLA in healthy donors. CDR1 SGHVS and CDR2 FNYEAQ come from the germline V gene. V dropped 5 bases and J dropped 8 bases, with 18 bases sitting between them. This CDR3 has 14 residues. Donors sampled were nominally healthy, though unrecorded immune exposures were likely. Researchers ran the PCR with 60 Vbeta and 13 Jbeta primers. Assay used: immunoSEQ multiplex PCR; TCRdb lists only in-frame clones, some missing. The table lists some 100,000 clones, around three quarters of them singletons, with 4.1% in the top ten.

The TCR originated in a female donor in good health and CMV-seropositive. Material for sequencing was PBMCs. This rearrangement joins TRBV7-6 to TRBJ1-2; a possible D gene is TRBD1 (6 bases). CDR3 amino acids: CASSPLGGAGGYTF. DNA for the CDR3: TGTGCCAGCAGCCCCCTAGGGGGGGCTGGGGGCTACACCTTC.